This record looks at one T cell receptor (beta chain) sequence and its context. Germline values: CDR1 SGDLS, CDR2 YYNGEE. V gave up 0 bases and J gave up 7 bases, with 19 bases separating them. The CDR3 sequence is 16 residues long. The sample is drawn from a study of blood T cell repertoires in COVID-19. Study as a whole: Spain, Italy and the United States supplied samples that represented acute and convalescent COVID-19. The analysed material was cDNA or gDNA that came from T cells, B-cell-depleted T cells, or PBMCs.

Original analysis: Scientists estimated how many nucleated cells there were by amplifying reference gene primers. The table came from immunoSEQ multiplex PCR; TCRdb's copy has only in-frame clones and leaves some out. Clone size and the V and J calls come from that table; the DNA yielded D and trimming. The table lists 250,000 to 350,000 clones, around 81% of them singletons. The chain recombines TRBV9 with TRBJ1-1, with D unclear. The sequence derives from a person aged 65-85 years with COVID-19, enrolled during active disease. Source material: peripheral blood. The CDR3 nucleotides are TGTGCCAGCAGCGTAGCTGCGAGGGCGGCTAGCATTGAAGCTTTCTTT. Translation: CASSVAARAASIEAFF. The variable domain in full, with the rest retrieved from reference TRBV9 and TRBJ1-1, is DSGVTQTPKHLITATGQRVTLRCSPRSGDLSVYWYQQSLDQGLQFLIQYYNGEERAKGNILERFSAQQFPDLHSELNLSSLELGDSALYFCASSVAARAASIEAFFGQGTRLTVV.